This is a list of T cell receptor beta chains from one sample in a study of blood T cell repertoires in COVID-19. The table came from immunoSEQ multiplex PCR; TCRdb's copy has only in-frame clones and leaves some out. This table has 60,000 to 80,000 clones, 65% to 85% appearing once. The specimen was peripheral blood. The receptors stem from a man in his fifties with COVID-19, enrolled during active disease. The CDR3 runs from the conserved cysteine through the conserved F or W. D genes are given only for firm matches. Size values are once, few and many counts, or a class for expanded clones, and some rows have none.

v_call	d_call	j_call	clone_size	cdr3_aa	cdr3_nt
TRBV28	TRBD2	TRBJ2-7	NA	CASSLRPVQGLAGGGFSEQYF	TGTGCCAGCAGTTTAAGACCCGTCCAGGGACTAGCGGGAGGAGGTTTCTCCGAGCAGTACTTC
TRBV19	NA	TRBJ1-2	NA	CASSIKVRGDGYTF	TGTGCCAGTAGTATAAAGGTCCGGGGGGATGGCTACACCTTC
TRBV30	TRBD2	TRBJ2-2	NA	CAWSSQGGLAGVTGELFF	TGTGCCTGGAGTTCCCAAGGGGGACTAGCGGGAGTAACCGGGGAGCTGTTTTTT
TRBV27	NA	TRBJ2-2	NA	CASRGQTDTGELFF	TGTGCCAGCAGAGGACAGACAGACACCGGGGAGCTGTTTTTT
TRBV27	TRBD1	TRBJ2-2	few	CASSSLDRDPGELFF	TGTGCCAGCAGTTCACTGGACAGGGATCCCGGGGAGCTGTTTTTT
TRBV28	TRBD1	TRBJ1-1	few	CASSLEPVADRDDEAFF	TGTGCCAGCAGTTTGGAGCCTGTAGCAGACAGGGACGATGAAGCTTTCTTT
TRBV4-3	NA	TRBJ2-1	NA	CASSTSGDLSYNEQFF	TGCGCCAGCAGTACGTCTGGGGACTTATCCTACAATGAGCAGTTCTTC
TRBV3-1/TRBV3-2	NA	TRBJ1-5	NA	CASSQTGSIQPQHF	TGTGCCAGCAGCCAAACAGGGTCCATTCAGCCCCAGCATTTT
TRBV28	TRBD1	TRBJ1-5	NA	CASSPPRTGARPQHF	TGTGCCAGCAGTCCCCCCCGTACAGGGGCGAGACCCCAGCATTTT
TRBV3-1/TRBV3-2	TRBD1	TRBJ2-5	NA	CASSQEPGQRQETQYF	TGTGCCAGCAGCCAGGAACCGGGACAGAGACAAGAGACCCAGTACTTC
TRBV5-1	NA	TRBJ2-5	NA	CASSLVGREETQYF	TGCGCCAGCAGCTTGGTGGGCAGGGAAGAGACCCAGTACTTC
TRBV30	TRBD2	TRBJ2-1	NA	CAWSPPGLAGYNEQFF	TGTGCCTGGAGTCCTCCCGGACTAGCGGGTTACAATGAGCAGTTCTTC
TRBV6-2/TRBV6-3	TRBD1	TRBJ2-3	NA	CASSYGTGADTQYF	TGTGCCAGCAGTTACGGGACAGGGGCAGATACGCAGTATTTT
TRBV28	NA	TRBJ1-2	NA	CASSLSGAEANYGYTF	TGTGCCAGCAGTTTAAGTGGGGCGGAAGCTAACTATGGCTACACCTTC
TRBV28	NA	TRBJ1-2	NA	CASSTTSYGYTF	TGTGCCAGCAGTACTACGAGCTATGGCTACACCTTC
TRBV5-1	TRBD2	TRBJ2-1	NA	CASSLRGGRADNEQFF	TGCGCCAGCAGCTTAAGGGGCGGGAGGGCAGACAATGAGCAGTTCTTC
TRBV7-2	TRBD2	TRBJ2-5	NA	CASSTSGRAEETQYF	TGTGCCAGCAGCACCAGCGGGAGGGCCGAAGAGACCCAGTACTTC
TRBV7-2	NA	TRBJ2-2	NA	CASSFGRGNTGELFF	TGTGCCAGCAGCTTTGGACGGGGGAACACCGGGGAGCTGTTTTTT
TRBV5-4	TRBD2	TRBJ2-5	NA	CASSLAVQETQYF	TGTGCCAGCAGTCTAGCGGTCCAAGAGACCCAGTACTTC
TRBV14	NA	TRBJ2-7	NA	CASSQHTESSYEQYF	TGTGCCAGCAGCCAACACACAGAGAGCTCCTACGAGCAGTACTTC
TRBV5-1	TRBD1	TRBJ2-1	NA	CASSLSGTGRFF	TGCGCCAGCAGCTTGTCGGGGACAGGGCGGTTCTTC
TRBV4-1	TRBD1	TRBJ1-2	NA	CASSQGTHGTATGYTF	TGCGCCAGCAGCCAAGGGACCCACGGGACAGCCACTGGCTACACCTTC
TRBV7-9	TRBD2	TRBJ2-1	NA	CASSLGGVAGGRNEQFF	TGTGCCAGCAGCTTAGGGGGCGTAGCGGGAGGGCGGAATGAGCAGTTCTTC
TRBV6-5	TRBD1	TRBJ1-5	few	CASSDRDHQPQHF	TGTGCCAGCTCGGACAGGGATCATCAGCCCCAGCATTTT
TRBV7-6	NA	TRBJ2-6	many	CASSLVVQGTAGANVLTF	TGTGCCAGCAGCTTAGTGGTTCAGGGTACGGCTGGGGCCAACGTCCTGACTTTC
TRBV10-3	NA	TRBJ2-2	NA	CAISEGVAGELFF	TGTGCCATCAGTGAGGGAGTTGCCGGGGAGCTGTTTTTT
TRBV10-2	TRBD2	TRBJ2-5	NA	CASRRESGTSGLETQYF	TGCGCCAGCAGGAGAGAATCCGGGACTAGCGGGTTGGAGACCCAGTACTTC
TRBV2	TRBD2	TRBJ2-2	NA	CASRDGGADTGELFF	TGTGCCAGCAGGGACGGGGGGGCGGACACCGGGGAGCTGTTTTTT
TRBV11-2	NA	TRBJ2-1	NA	CASRAGGNEQFF	TGTGCCAGCAGGGCTGGAGGCAATGAGCAGTTCTTC